Sequencing of this TCR beta chain was carried out in a study of T cells in Graves' hyperthyroidism and ophthalmopathy. Trimming left V 6 bases short and J 10 bases short, with 15 bases between. The germline gives CDR1 SNHLY, CDR2 FYNNEI. The CDR3 contains 12 residues. This clonotype was seen many times. TCR beta CDR3 regions were amplified from RNA transcripts. In the first-round RT-PCR of the TCR CDR3, the HTBI primer set was used. TCRdb re-called the multiplex PCR reads through MiXCR, storing one row per CDR3 protein. Of 700,000 or so distinct CDR3 sequences in the sample, 13% to 15% are singletons; the top ten hold around 12%.

This TCR was recovered from a woman between 50 and 59 years old with Graves' ophthalmopathy. The chain links TRBV2 to TRBJ1-1; TRBD1 might be the D (5 bases). The sequencing input was blood. The CDR3 region is CASRGPNPVAFF. Here the CDR3 DNA reads TGTGCCAGCAGGGGACCGAATCCGGTAGCTTTCTTT.